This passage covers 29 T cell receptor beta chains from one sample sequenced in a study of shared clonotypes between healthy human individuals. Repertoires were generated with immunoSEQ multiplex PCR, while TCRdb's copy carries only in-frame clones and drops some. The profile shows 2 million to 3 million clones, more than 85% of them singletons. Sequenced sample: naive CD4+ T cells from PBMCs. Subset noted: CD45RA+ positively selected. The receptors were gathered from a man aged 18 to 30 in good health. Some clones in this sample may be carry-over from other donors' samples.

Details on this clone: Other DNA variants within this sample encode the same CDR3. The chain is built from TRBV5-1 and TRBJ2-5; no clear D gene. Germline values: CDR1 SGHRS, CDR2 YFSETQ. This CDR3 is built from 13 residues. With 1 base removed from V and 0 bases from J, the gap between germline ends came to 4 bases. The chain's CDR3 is CASSLRDQETQYF. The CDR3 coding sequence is TGCGCCAGCAGCTTGAGAGACCAAGAGACCCAGTACTTC.

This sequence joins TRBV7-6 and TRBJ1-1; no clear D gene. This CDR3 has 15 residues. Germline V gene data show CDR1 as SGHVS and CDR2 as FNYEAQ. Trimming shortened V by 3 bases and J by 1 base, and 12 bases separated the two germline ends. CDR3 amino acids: CASSFAGRSNTEAFF. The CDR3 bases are TGTGCCAGCAGCTTTGCGGGGAGATCGAACACTGAAGCTTTCTTT.

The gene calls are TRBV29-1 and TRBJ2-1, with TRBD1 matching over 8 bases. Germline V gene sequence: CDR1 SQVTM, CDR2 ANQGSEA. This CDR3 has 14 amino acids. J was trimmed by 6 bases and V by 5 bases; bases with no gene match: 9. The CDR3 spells CSVPPRQGSNEQFF. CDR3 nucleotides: TGCAGCGTTCCCCCCCGACAGGGGTCCAATGAGCAGTTCTTC.

DNA for the CDR3: TGTGCCAGCAGCCAAGATGGACGGGGGCACCTTTACGAGCAGTACTTC. Protein sequence: CASSQDGRGHLYEQYF. V and J are TRBV4-2 and TRBJ2-7; D tentatively reads TRBD1 or TRBD2 (6 bases each). Germline-derived CDR1 and CDR2 are LGHNA and YNFKEQ. This CDR3 has 16 amino acids. The V and J ends lost 0 bases and 4 bases respectively, with 16 bases between them.

The CDR3 sequence: CASSLDRDNEKLFF. The CDR3 region has the DNA TGTGCCAGCAGCCTGGACCGCGACAATGAAAAACTGTTTTTT. The rearrangement links TRBV7-2 to TRBJ1-4; D remains ambiguous. Germline V lookup: CDR1 SGHTA, CDR2 FQGNSA. The CDR3 is 14 amino acids. Trimming took 5 bases from V and 5 from J, leaving 12 bases between them.

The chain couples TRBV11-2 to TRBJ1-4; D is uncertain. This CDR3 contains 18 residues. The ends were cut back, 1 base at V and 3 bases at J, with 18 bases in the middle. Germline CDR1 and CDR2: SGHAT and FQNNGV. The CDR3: CASSLVGPFAGPNEKLFF. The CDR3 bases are TGTGCCAGCAGCTTAGTAGGACCCTTTGCGGGCCCTAATGAAAAACTGTTTTTT. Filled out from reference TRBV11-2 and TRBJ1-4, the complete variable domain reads EAGVAQSPRYKIIEKRQSVAFWCNPISGHATLYWYQQILGQGPKLLIQFQNNGVVDDSQLPKDRFSAERLKGVDSTLKIQPAKLEDSAVYLCASSLVGPFAGPNEKLFFGSGTQLSVL.

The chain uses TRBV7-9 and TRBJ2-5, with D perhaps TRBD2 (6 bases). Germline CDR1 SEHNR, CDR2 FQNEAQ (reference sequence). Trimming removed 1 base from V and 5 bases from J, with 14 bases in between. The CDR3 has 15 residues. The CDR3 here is CASSLVGRGGETQYF. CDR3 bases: TGTGCCAGCAGCTTAGTGGGCAGAGGAGGGGAGACCCAGTACTTC.

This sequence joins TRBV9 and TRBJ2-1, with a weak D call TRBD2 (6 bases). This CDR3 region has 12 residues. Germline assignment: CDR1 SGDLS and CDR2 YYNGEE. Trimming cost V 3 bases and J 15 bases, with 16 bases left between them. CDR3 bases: TGTGCCAGCAGCGGGTCTAGGCGGGATCGGTTCTTC. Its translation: CASSGSRRDRFF.

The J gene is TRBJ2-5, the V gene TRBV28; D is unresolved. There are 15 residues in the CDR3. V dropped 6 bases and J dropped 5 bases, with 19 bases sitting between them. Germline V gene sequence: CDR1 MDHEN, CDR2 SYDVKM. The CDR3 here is CASSGFGPRRETQYF. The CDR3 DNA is TGTGCCAGCAGCGGCTTCGGCCCCCGCCGGGAGACCCAGTACTTC.

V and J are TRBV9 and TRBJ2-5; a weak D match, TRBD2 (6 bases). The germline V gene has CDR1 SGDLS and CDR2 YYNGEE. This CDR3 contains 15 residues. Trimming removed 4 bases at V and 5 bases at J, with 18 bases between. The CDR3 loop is CASSSGVGRRETQYF. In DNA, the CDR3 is TGTGCCAGCAGCTCTGGGGTGGGGAGGAGGGAGACCCAGTACTTC.

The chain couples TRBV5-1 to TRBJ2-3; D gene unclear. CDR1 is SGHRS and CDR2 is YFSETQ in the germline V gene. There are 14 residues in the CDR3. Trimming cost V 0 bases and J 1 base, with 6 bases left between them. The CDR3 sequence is CASSLDDGTDTQYF. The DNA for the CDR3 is TGCGCCAGCAGCTTGGATGACGGCACAGATACGCAGTATTTT.

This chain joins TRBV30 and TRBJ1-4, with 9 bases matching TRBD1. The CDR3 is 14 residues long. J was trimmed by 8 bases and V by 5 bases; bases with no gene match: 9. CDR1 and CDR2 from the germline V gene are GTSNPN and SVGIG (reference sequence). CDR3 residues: CAWLHRGLGEKLFF. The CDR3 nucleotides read TGTGCCTGGTTGCACAGGGGGCTAGGAGAAAAACTGTTTTTT.

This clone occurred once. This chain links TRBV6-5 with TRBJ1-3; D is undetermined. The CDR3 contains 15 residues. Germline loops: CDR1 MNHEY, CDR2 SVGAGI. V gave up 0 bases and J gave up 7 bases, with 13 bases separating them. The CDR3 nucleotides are TGTGCCAGCAGTTACTCAAGAGACACCTGGAACACCATATATTTT. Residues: CASSYSRDTWNTIYF.

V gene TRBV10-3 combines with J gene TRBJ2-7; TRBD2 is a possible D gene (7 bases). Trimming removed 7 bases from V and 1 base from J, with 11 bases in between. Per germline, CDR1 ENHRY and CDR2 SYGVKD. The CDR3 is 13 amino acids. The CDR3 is CAIKGGGSYEQYF. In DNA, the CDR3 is TGTGCCATCAAGGGGGGGGGATCCTACGAGCAGTACTTC.

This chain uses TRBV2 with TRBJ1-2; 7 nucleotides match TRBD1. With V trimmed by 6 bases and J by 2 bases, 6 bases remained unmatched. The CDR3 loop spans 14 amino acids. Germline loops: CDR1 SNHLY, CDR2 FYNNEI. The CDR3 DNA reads TGTGCCAGCAGAGGACAGGCGGGGAACTATGGCTACACCTTC. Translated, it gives CASRGQAGNYGYTF.

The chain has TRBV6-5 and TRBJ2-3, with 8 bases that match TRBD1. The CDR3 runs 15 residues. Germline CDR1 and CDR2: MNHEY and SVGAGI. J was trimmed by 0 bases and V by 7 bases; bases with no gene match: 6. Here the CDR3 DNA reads TGTGCCAGCATCGATCGGACAGGGAGCACAGATACGCAGTATTTT. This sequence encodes CASIDRTGSTDTQYF.

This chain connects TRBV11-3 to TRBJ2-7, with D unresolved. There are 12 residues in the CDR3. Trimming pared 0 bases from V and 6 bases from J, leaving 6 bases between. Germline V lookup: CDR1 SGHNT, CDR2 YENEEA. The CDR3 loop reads CASSLELGEQYF. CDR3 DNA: TGTGCCAGCAGCTTAGAGCTTGGCGAGCAGTACTTC.

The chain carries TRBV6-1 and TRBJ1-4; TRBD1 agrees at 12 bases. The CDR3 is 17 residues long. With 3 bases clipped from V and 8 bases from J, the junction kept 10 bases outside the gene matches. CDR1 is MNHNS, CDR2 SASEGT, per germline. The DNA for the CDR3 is TGTGCCAGCAGTGAGGGGACAGGGGGCGCATTCATGGAAAAACTGTTTTTT. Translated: CASSEGTGGAFMEKLFF.

CDR3 DNA: TGTGCCAGCAGCTTAAGAATCGGTTATAGCAATCAGCCCCAGCATTTT. Translated: CASSLRIGYSNQPQHF. This chain links TRBV7-8 with TRBJ1-5, with D uncertain. The CDR3 has 16 amino acids. Trimming left V 2 bases short and J 0 bases short, with 11 bases between. CDR1 and CDR2 (germline): SGHVS, FQNEAQ.

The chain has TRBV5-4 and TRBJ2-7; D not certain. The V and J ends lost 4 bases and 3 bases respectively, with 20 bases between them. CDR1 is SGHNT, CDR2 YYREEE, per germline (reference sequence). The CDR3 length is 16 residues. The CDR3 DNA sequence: TGTGCCAGCAGCCCGGGTACAACGCAACGAGGCTACGAGCAGTACTTC. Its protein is CASSPGTTQRGYEQYF.

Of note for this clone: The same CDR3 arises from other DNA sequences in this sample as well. The CDR3 DNA follows: TGTGCCAGCAGTGAAATCTCTGGAAACACCATATATTTT. This gives the protein CASSEISGNTIYF. The chain couples TRBV2 to TRBJ1-3, with no clear D. The CDR3 is 13 residues long. V gave up 2 bases and J gave up 0 bases, with 2 bases separating them. Germline loops: CDR1 SNHLY, CDR2 FYNNEI.

The CDR3 coding sequence is TGTGCCAGTGAGGACAGAAATCAGCCCCAGCATTTT. This gives the protein CASEDRNQPQHF. The chain links TRBV19 to TRBJ1-5; TRBD1 is a possible D gene (6 bases). This CDR3 is 12 amino acids long. Per the germline V gene, CDR1 is LNHDA and CDR2 is SQIVND (reference sequence). V was pared by 8 bases and J by 4 bases, with 9 bases between.

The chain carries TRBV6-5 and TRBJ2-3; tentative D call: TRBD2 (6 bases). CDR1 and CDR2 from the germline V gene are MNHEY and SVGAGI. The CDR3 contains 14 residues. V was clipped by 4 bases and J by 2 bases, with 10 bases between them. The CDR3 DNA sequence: TGTGCCAGCAGTTCGGCGGGGTACACAGATACGCAGTATTTT. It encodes CASSSAGYTDTQYF.

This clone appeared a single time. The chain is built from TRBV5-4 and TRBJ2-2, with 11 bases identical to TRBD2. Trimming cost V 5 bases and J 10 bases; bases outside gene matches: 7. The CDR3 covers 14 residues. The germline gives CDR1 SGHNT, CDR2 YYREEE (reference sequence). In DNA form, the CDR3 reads TGTGCCAGCAGAGAGCTAGCGGGAGGCTTGGAGCTGTTTTTT. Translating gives CASRELAGGLELFF.

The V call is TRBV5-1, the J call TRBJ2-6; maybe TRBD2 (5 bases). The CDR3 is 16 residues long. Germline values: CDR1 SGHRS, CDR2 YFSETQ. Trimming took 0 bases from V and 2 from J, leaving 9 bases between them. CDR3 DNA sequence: TGCGCCAGCAGCTTGGAAAGCGGCACTGGGGCCAACGTCCTGACTTTC. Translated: CASSLESGTGANVLTF.

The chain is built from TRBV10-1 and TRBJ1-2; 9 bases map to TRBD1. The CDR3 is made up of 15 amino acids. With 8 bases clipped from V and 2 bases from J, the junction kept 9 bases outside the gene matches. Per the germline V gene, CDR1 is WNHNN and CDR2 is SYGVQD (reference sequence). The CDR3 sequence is CASGLPGQGNYGYTF. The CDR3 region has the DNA TGCGCCAGCGGCCTGCCGGGACAGGGCAACTATGGCTACACCTTC.

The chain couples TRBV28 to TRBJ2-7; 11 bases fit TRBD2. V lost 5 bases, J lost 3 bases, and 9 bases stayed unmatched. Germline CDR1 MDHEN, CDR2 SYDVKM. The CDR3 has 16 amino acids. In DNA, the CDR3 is TGTGCCAGCAGTCCCGGAGGACTAGCGGGCTTCTACGAGCAGTACTTC. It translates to CASSPGGLAGFYEQYF.

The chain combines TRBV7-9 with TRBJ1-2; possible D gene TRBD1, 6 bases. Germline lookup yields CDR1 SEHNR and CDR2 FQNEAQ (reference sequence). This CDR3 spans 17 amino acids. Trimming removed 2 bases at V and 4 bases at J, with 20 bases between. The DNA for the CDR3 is TGTGCCAGCAGCTTAAGGGCCAGAGGAACAGGGATCTATGGCTACACCTTC. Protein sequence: CASSLRARGTGIYGYTF.

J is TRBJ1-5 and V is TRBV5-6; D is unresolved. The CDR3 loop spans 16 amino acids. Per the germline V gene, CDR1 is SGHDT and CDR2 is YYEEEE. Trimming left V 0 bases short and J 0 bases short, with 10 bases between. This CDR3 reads CASSLVRRRSNQPQHF. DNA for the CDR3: TGTGCCAGCAGCTTGGTGCGGAGGCGTAGCAATCAGCCCCAGCATTTT.